This record concerns one T cell receptor (beta chain) sequence. Its antigen is still unknown. Base-call qualities are not available, and no considerably larger clone is one nucleotide away. This record comes from a study of T cells after yellow fever vaccination (dated by TCRdb to about 2019). Concerning the study at large: The SMART-Seq v4 Ultra Low Input RNA kit was used to prepare libraries from fractions with low cell numbers. To track T-cell clones before and after primary and booster YFV17D yellow fever vaccination, bulk TCR alpha and beta repertoires were sequenced longitudinally. The cohort comprised two healthy male donors, one aged 18 to 30 and one aged 30 to 40 years. Blood samples were taken at several timepoints before and after primary and secondary immunization, and bulk PBMC replicates and cell subsets were isolated.

This sample's treatment or condition label indicates: live attenuated yellow fever vaccine strain. At each blood-draw timepoint, two biological replicates of bulk PBMCs were collected. A standard Ficoll-Paque protocol was used to isolate PBMCs from peripheral blood. TriZol was used to extract RNA from bulk PBMCs, from CD4 and CD8 fractions, and from dextramer-positive and dextramer-negative fractions. Synthesis of TCR cDNA relied on 5'RACE template switching, a step that introduced a universal primer site along with unique molecular identifiers. Priming for cDNA synthesis came from both the TCR alpha and TCR beta constant segments. Library amplification involved two PCR steps, and the second step added sample barcodes and sequencing adapters. Libraries were sequenced on Illumina HiSeq 2500 (2x100 bp) or NovaSeq (2x150 bp). As for the original processing: Demultiplexing of reads and collapsing into UMI consensus sequences were performed with MIGEC, and V(D)J alignment was carried out with MiXCR. Clonotypes responding to the vaccine were identified with edgeR on replicate PBMC samples, with the criteria of FDR below 0.01 and a log2 fold change above 5 up to day 15. CD4 or CD8 identity was assigned to each bulk clonotype according to whether the clonotype was present at higher abundance in the sequenced CD4 repertoire or the sequenced CD8 repertoire. TCRdb itself trimmed the public reads at Q25 with fastp, ran MiXCR and retained productive beta chains. Entries are consolidated by CDR3 protein sequence, retaining the most common genes and DNA. The V and J calls follow TCRdb's processing rather than the paper's. Counted in this sample were about 580,000 distinct CDR3 sequences; around 16% of them appeared once. The ten most abundant clones make up 15% to 20% of the sample.

Overall study outcomes, separate from this receptor: After the booster, most of the clones that had expanded following primary vaccination were detected again (around 95% of CD4 and around 88% of CD8), which suggests that memory was broadly maintained. A small fraction of clonotypes showed up in both the CD4 and CD8 compartments, probably as a result of convergent recombination. Because the study included only a couple of donors, the extent to which the findings can be generalized is limited. The secondary T-cell response was found to be weaker but faster than the primary response, with a peak reached on day 5 rather than on day 15. Computational filtering was required because FACS-sorted repertoires could contain abundant contaminating clonotypes from the bulk population.

The CDR3, from cysteine to phenylalanine, totals 13 residues. Only the CDR3 portion is preserved as DNA: 39 bases, with reading frame beginning at the first base. CDR1 and CDR2 were assigned from the germline V gene as SGHRS and YFSETQ. V is clipped by 5 bases and J by 7 bases, and the sequence between their germline boundaries is 12 bases long. The sequences come from PBMCs, collected 5 days after the first yellow fever vaccination. This clonotype originated in a man in his late teens or twenties who received the YFV17D yellow fever vaccine. The sequence is built from TRBV5-1 and TRBJ2-2; a confident D gene designation cannot be given. In nucleotides, the sequence is TGCGCCAGCAGTATGGAAATAAGCGGGGAGCTGTTTTTT. This translates into CASSMEISGELFF. The CDR3, completed at both ends by the reference TRBV5-1 and TRBJ2-2 genes, gives the full variable domain KAGVTQTPRYLIKTRGQQVTLSCSPISGHRSVSWYQQTPGQGLQFLFEYFSETQRNKGNFPGRFSGRQFSNSRSEMNVSTLELGDSALYLCASSMEISGELFFGEGSRLTVL.